This T cell receptor (beta chain) derives from a study of cytomegalovirus exposure and HLA in healthy donors. V lost 4 bases and J lost 6, with 18 bases in between. Germline V gene data show CDR1 as KGHSH and CDR2 as LQKENI. The CDR3 runs to 15 residues. PCR involved 60 Vbeta and 13 Jbeta primers. Measured with immunoSEQ multiplex PCR; TCRdb has only the in-frame clones, and not every one. The sample records tens of thousands of clones, roughly 70% being singletons. The sequenced sample was PBMCs. The V and J genes are TRBV18 and TRBJ1-2; D is unresolved. This receptor was taken from a woman aged 45-60 years in good health and CMV-seropositive. The DNA for the CDR3 is TGTGCCAGCTCACGAGTATCCACTGCGGTAGATGGCTACACCTTC. This encodes CASSRVSTAVDGYTF.